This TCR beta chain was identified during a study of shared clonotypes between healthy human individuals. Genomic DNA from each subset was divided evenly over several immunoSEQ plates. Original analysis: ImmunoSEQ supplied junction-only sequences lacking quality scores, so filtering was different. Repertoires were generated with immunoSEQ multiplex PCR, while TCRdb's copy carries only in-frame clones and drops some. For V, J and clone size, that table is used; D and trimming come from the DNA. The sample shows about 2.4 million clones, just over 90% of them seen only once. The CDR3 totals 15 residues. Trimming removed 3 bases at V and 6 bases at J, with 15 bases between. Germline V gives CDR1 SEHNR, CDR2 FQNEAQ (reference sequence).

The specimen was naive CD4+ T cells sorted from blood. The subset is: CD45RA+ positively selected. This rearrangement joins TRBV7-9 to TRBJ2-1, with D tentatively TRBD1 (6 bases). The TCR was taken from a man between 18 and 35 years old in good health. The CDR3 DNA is TGTGCCAGCAGCTTCCAGGGGTTGGTTTCCAATGAGCAGTTCTTC. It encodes CASSFQGLVSNEQFF.